Listed below are T cell receptor beta chains from one sample, sequenced in a study of shared clonotypes between healthy human individuals. Some clones are missing from TCRdb's copy, which holds only in-frame ones; the method was immunoSEQ multiplex PCR. The table lists 650,000 to 750,000 clones, around 72% of them singletons, with approximately 1.8% in the top ten. Sequencing input: memory CD4+ T cells sorted from blood. The receptor set was obtained from a woman in her thirties in good health. Both conserved end residues are part of each CDR3. Each record gives: clone size, V gene, D gene, J gene, CDR3 protein, CDR3 DNA. A D gene is named only where the DNA matches it firmly. The size of a clone is reported for some rows only, either as once, few or many, or as a class for expanded clones.

>-|TRBV2|-|TRBJ1-1
CASRGAGLNRNAEAFF
TGTGCCAGCAGGGGGGCTGGGCTGAATAGGAACGCTGAAGCTTTCTTT
>-|TRBV19|TRBD1|TRBJ1-1
CASSIDRGRTEAFF
TGTGCCAGTAGTATTGACAGGGGACGGACTGAAGCTTTCTTT
>-|TRBV29-1|-|TRBJ2-6
CSVATSGANVLTF
TGCAGCGTGGCCACCTCTGGGGCCAACGTCCTGACTTTC
>-|TRBV28|-|TRBJ2-1
CASSFSSVSQSYNEQFF
TGTGCCAGCAGTTTCAGTAGCGTCAGCCAATCCTACAATGAGCAGTTCTTC
>-|TRBV7-8|TRBD1|TRBJ2-5
CASSFTGGRETQYF
TGTGCCAGCAGCTTCACAGGGGGGAGAGAGACCCAGTACTTC
>-|TRBV6-1|-|TRBJ2-5
CASRAGIEETQYF
TGTGCCAGCAGAGCCGGGATCGAAGAGACCCAGTACTTC
>-|TRBV11-1|TRBD2|TRBJ2-7
CASSKIGLADMREQYF
TGTGCCAGCAGCAAAATTGGACTAGCGGATATGCGGGAGCAGTACTTC
>-|TRBV19|-|TRBJ1-5
CASSIGVLANQPQHF
TGTGCCAGTAGTATCGGAGTATTGGCAAATCAGCCCCAGCATTTT
>-|TRBV10-2|TRBD2|TRBJ2-2
CASRQTSATGELFF
TGCGCCAGCAGACAGACTAGCGCGACCGGGGAGCTGTTTTTT
>-|TRBV7-9|-|TRBJ2-1
CASQPSSYNEQFF
TGTGCCAGCCAACCGAGCTCCTACAATGAGCAGTTCTTC
>few|TRBV5-1|TRBD2|TRBJ2-7
CASSTGLDGGYEQYF
TGCGCCAGCAGCACGGGACTAGATGGAGGGTACGAGCAGTACTTC
>-|TRBV28|TRBD2|TRBJ2-1
CASTRRRLTGLAGVNEQFF
TGTGCCAGCACCCGAAGGAGGCTTACGGGACTAGCGGGAGTTAATGAGCAGTTCTTC
>-|TRBV19|-|TRBJ2-7
CASSTGTYEQYF
TGTGCCAGTAGTACGGGAACCTACGAGCAGTACTTC
>-|TRBV29-1|-|TRBJ2-6
CSVFGGSGANVLTF
TGCAGCGTCTTCGGTGGGTCTGGGGCCAACGTCCTGACTTTC
>-|TRBV12-5|-|TRBJ1-3
CASGLVLRGRPGNTIYF
TGTGCTAGTGGTTTGGTACTGCGGGGGCGGCCTGGAAACACCATATATTTT
>few|TRBV7-9|TRBD2|TRBJ2-1
CASSLAGGSYSYNEQFF
TGTGCCAGCAGCTTAGCGGGCGGGAGCTACTCCTACAATGAGCAGTTCTTC
>once|TRBV7-3|-|TRBJ2-3
CASSRGGRNTDTQYF
TGTGCCAGCAGTCGGGGAGGAAGAAACACAGATACGCAGTATTTT
>-|TRBV6-5|-|TRBJ1-2
CASTTTPNYGYTF
TGTGCCAGCACCACGACACCTAACTATGGCTACACCTTC
>-|TRBV11-3|-|TRBJ2-1
CASSLEAYNEQFF
TGTGCCAGCAGCTTAGAGGCGTACAATGAGCAGTTCTTC
>-|TRBV2|-|TRBJ1-4
CASSAQLPATNEKLFF
TGTGCCAGCAGTGCACAGCTCCCTGCAACTAATGAAAAACTGTTTTTT
>-|TRBV27|-|TRBJ2-7
CASSLRLGSGYEQYF
TGTGCCAGCAGTTTAAGGCTCGGGTCTGGCTACGAGCAGTACTTC
>-|TRBV11-1|-|TRBJ2-7
CASSLGQDLGQQYF
TGTGCCAGCAGCTTAGGTCAGGACCTAGGCCAGCAGTACTTC
>few|TRBV28|-|TRBJ2-6
CASSFSRLSGANVLTF
TGTGCCAGCAGTTTTAGCAGGCTCTCTGGGGCCAACGTCCTGACTTTC
>-|TRBV19|-|TRBJ2-7
CASSKDSGSREQYF
TGTGCCAGTAGTAAGGACAGTGGCTCTCGCGAGCAGTACTTC
>few|TRBV28|-|TRBJ2-5
CASRRTDRETQYF
TGTGCCAGCAGGAGGACAGATAGAGAGACCCAGTACTTC
>many|TRBV4-1|TRBD1|TRBJ2-2
CASSQDRGQVTGELFF
TGCGCCAGCAGCCAGGACAGGGGGCAGGTCACCGGGGAGCTGTTTTTT
>-|TRBV9|TRBD2|TRBJ2-7
CASSLGLAGGYEQYF
TGTGCCAGCAGCCTTGGACTAGCGGGGGGGTACGAGCAGTACTTC
>-|TRBV25-1|-|TRBJ2-7
CASSELEAASNEQYF
TGTGCCAGCAGTGAATTGGAAGCCGCTTCAAACGAGCAGTACTTC
>-|TRBV7-2|TRBD2|TRBJ2-1
CASSSRLAGYNEQFF
TGTGCCAGCAGCTCCAGACTAGCGGGCTACAATGAGCAGTTCTTC